This TCR beta chain derives from a study of T cells in Graves' hyperthyroidism and ophthalmopathy. Study summary: The initial diagnosis was the point when peripheral blood was collected, ahead of any treatment. Study-level points and caveats: Ophthalmopathy and stable hyperthyroidism were separated by a 13 V-J model. The model foresaw ophthalmopathy a median roughly 6 months prior to onset.

The CDR3 extends over 13 amino acids. Per germline, CDR1 SGHAT and CDR2 FQNNGV. Deletions cut 5 bases from V and 7 bases from J, with 14 bases between. The source material, RNA transcripts, was used to amplify TCR beta CDR3 regions. The TCR CDR3 first-round RT-PCR relied on the HTBI primer set. TCRdb independently ran MiXCR on the multiplex PCR reads; one entry per CDR3 protein. The data show a few hundred thousand distinct CDR3 sequences, less than 20% seen once. About this clonotype: Its antigen remains unknown.

Sequencing was performed on blood. This clonotype was obtained from a woman younger than 45 with Graves' hyperthyroidism. The genes are TRBV11-2 and TRBJ1-1; D remains ambiguous. This chain's CDR3 is CASSLEEGIEAFF. CDR3 coding DNA: TGTGCCAGCAGCCTGGAGGAGGGTATTGAAGCTTTCTTT.